The entry below describes one TCR beta chain. The repertoire was sequenced with immunoSEQ multiplex PCR; TCRdb's copy has only in-frame clones and lacks some. The sample holds more than 130,000 clones; around nine tenths are singletons and the top ten take roughly 4%. The germline CDR1 and CDR2 sequences are SGHTA and FQGNSA. This CDR3 is 18 amino acids long. V trimming: 4 bases; J trimming: 2 bases; junction bases outside the gene matches: 11. This entry comes from a study of blood T cell repertoires in COVID-19. The wider study: The samples span acute and convalescent COVID-19 from the United States, Italy and Spain.

This TCR derives from a woman aged 40 to 50 with acute or convalescent COVID-19. Source material: peripheral blood. The chain couples TRBV7-2 to TRBJ1-4; TRBD1 matches at 9 bases. CDR3 sequence reads: CASSSFAGTGSTNEKLFF. The DNA for the CDR3 is TGTGCCAGCAGCTCCTTCGCCGGGACAGGGTCTACTAATGAAAAACTGTTTTTT.